This T cell receptor beta chain was sequenced during a study of blood T cell repertoires in COVID-19. Study details: From the United States, Italy and Spain came samples of acute and convalescent COVID-19.

In the study's own analysis: The assay estimated nucleated cells by amplifying reference gene primers. Libraries were prepared by immunoSEQ multiplex PCR; TCRdb keeps only in-frame clonotypes and omits some of them. That table furnishes V, J and clone size, whereas the DNA furnished D and trimming. Counted here are roughly 220,000 clones, about 80% occurring once; the ten biggest clones make up more than 2.5%. The CDR3 contains 16 residues. Germline assignment: CDR1 SGDLS and CDR2 YYNGEE. Trimming took 2 bases from V and 2 from J; bases not matched to a gene: 1. The receptor comes from a woman in her 30s who had recovered from COVID-19. The J gene is TRBJ2-6, the V gene TRBV9; 10 bases are shared with TRBD1. Input material: peripheral blood. Written as DNA, the CDR3 is TGTGCCAGCAGCGTGACAGGGGGCGCTGGGGCCAACGTCCTGACTTTC. Residues: CASSVTGGAGANVLTF.